This T cell receptor (beta chain) was identified in a study of blood T cells in healthy people across ages. The study recruited healthy Caucasian donors from Russia who were aged about 6 to 90. Every participating donor contributed around 9.5 milliliters of peripheral blood through a draw. The CDR3 contains 14 residues. Per the germline V gene, CDR1 is MNHEY and CDR2 is SMNVEV (reference sequence). The ends were cut back, 3 bases at V and 4 bases at J, with 12 bases in the middle. A few counts support this clonotype. A second about 7 to 11 cycle PCR used barcoded and J-beta primers. Every single cDNA molecule received a tag from a template-switch adaptor with 12 random nucleotides. TCRdb analysed the 5' RACE reads with MiXCR anew, one entry per CDR3 protein. The sample gives 650,000 to 1,000,000 distinct CDR3 sequences, about 37% of which show up once; 10% to 15% is in the top ten.

The rearrangement links TRBV27 to TRBJ1-1; D gene uncertain. The sequence came from a young man in good health. The sample consisted of blood. The DNA for the CDR3 is TGTGCCAGCAGTTTCTCGGGGTGGGGCACTGAAGCTTTCTTT. Its translation is CASSFSGWGTEAFF.